The next 22 T cell receptor beta chains were all read from a single sample in a study of T cell responses to AZD1222 COVID-19 vaccine. The assay was immunoSEQ multiplex PCR, and TCRdb's table has in-frame clones only and misses some. The data contain 95,000 to 150,000 clones, about 90% of them singletons. The specimen comprised peripheral blood, sampled on day 0 of AZD1222 vaccination. The receptors shown here come from an adult in good health.

This clone was detected only once. The J gene is TRBJ1-1, the V gene TRBV21-1; the DNA was not compared with TRBD1, the D call given in the table. TRBV21-1 constitutes a pseudogene. The CDR3 totals 15 residues. The CDR3 here is CASSKLNRVNTEAFF. The DNA for the CDR3 is TGTGCCAGCAGCAAATTAAACAGGGTAAACACTGAAGCTTTCTTT.

The chain links TRBV3-1 (or the pseudogene TRBV3-2) to TRBJ2-3, with TRBD2 matching 9 bases. CDR3 length equals 16 residues. J lost 3 bases, V lost 2 bases, and 6 bases had no gene match. Germline V gene data show CDR1 as LGHDT and CDR2 as YNNKEL (reference sequence). The CDR3 DNA is TGTGCCAGCAGCCAATGGAGCGGGGGGCGTACAGATACGCAGTATTTT. Translated: CASSQWSGGRTDTQYF.

This clone came up many times. CDR3: CAISDSGQGKETQYF. CDR3 sequence (DNA): TGTGCCATCAGTGACTCCGGACAGGGTAAAGAGACCCAGTACTTC. The rearrangement links TRBV10-3 to TRBJ2-5; 8 nucleotides match TRBD1. Germline CDR1 reads ENHRY; CDR2 reads SYGVKD. This CDR3 has 15 amino acids. The V and J ends lost 3 bases and 3 bases, in that order; junction bases with no gene match: 6.

The chain recombines TRBV10-1 with TRBJ1-1; TRBD1 is a possible D gene (5 bases). V was shortened by 3 bases and J by 3 bases, with 14 bases between the two germline ends. The CDR3 sequence is 15 residues long. Germline CDR1 is WNHNN and CDR2 is SYGVQD (reference sequence). The CDR3 spells CASSDPRDSHTEAFF. The CDR3 nucleotides are TGCGCCAGCAGTGACCCCCGGGACTCCCACACTGAAGCTTTCTTT.

The CDR3 coding sequence is TGTGCCAGTAGTAGTCTACTAGCGGGGGGCATTGATACGCAGTATTTT. Protein product: CASSSLLAGGIDTQYF. The gene calls are TRBV19 and TRBJ2-3; 12 positions agree with TRBD2. Germline CDR1 reads LNHDA; CDR2 reads SQIVND (reference sequence). This CDR3 contains 16 residues. With V trimmed by 4 bases and J by 6 bases, 8 bases remained unmatched.

The chain's CDR3 is CASSFRTGSYGYTF. As DNA, the CDR3 is TGTGCCAGCAGTTTCCGGACAGGGTCCTATGGCTACACCTTC. The rearrangement uses TRBV27 and TRBJ1-2; 8 bases are a match to TRBD1. CDR3 length: 14 residues. Germline V CDR1 and CDR2: MNHEY, SMNVEV (reference sequence). J was trimmed by 4 bases and V by 3 bases; bases with no gene match: 4.

The genes are TRBV9 and TRBJ1-6; D uncertain. The CDR3 runs 14 residues. Trimming removed 4 bases at V and 6 bases at J, with 11 bases between. From germline, CDR1 is SGDLS and CDR2 YYNGEE. In nucleotides, the CDR3 is TGTGCCAGCAGCCTAGCGGTGGCTAATTCACCCCTCCACTTT. Protein: CASSLAVANSPLHF.

The CDR3 loop reads CASSPQLAGPMGTQYF. The DNA of the CDR3 is TGTGCCAGCAGCCCCCAGCTAGCGGGACCAATGGGGACCCAGTACTTC. This chain connects TRBV9 to TRBJ2-5; 9 bases are a match to TRBD2. With V trimmed by 4 bases and J by 7 bases, 14 bases remained unmatched. Germline V gene data show CDR1 as SGDLS and CDR2 as YYNGEE. This CDR3 region has 16 residues.

The rearrangement links TRBV19 to TRBJ2-1; the D is unclear. Looked up from germline, CDR1 is LNHDA and CDR2 is SQIVND (reference sequence). V was shortened by 1 base and J by 0 bases, with 4 bases between the two germline ends. This CDR3 is 14 amino acids long. As DNA, the CDR3 is TGTGCCAGTAGTATAGGTGGCTCCTACAATGAGCAGTTCTTC. This gives the protein CASSIGGSYNEQFF.

The chain carries TRBV30 and TRBJ2-7; 8 bases map to TRBD1. This CDR3 has 12 amino acids. V dropped 3 bases and J dropped 3; count of bases not matched to a gene: 1. Germline V gene lookup returns CDR1 GTSNPN and CDR2 SVGIG (reference sequence). CDR3 DNA sequence: TGTGCCTGGAGCGGGACAGGCTACGAGCAGTACTTC. Its translation: CAWSGTGYEQYF.

The rearrangement uses TRBV6-5 and TRBJ1-2; TRBD1 agrees at 8 bases. The trim removed 6 bases at V and 3 bases at J, leaving 3 bases unmatched. The CDR3 loop spans 13 amino acids. CDR1 is MNHEY and CDR2 is SVGAGI in the germline V gene. The CDR3 nucleotides are TGTGCCAGCAGAACGGACAGGGACTATGGCTACACCTTC. This encodes CASRTDRDYGYTF.

This clone was recorded only once. The chain carries TRBV19 and TRBJ2-7; 10 nucleotides align to TRBD1. CDR1 LNHDA and CDR2 SQIVND come from the germline V gene (reference sequence). This CDR3 contains 16 residues. V shed 5 bases, J shed 4 bases, and the junction held 11 bases outside the gene matches. Here the CDR3 reads CASSAGPGTGVYEQYF. In nucleotides, the CDR3 is TGTGCCAGTAGTGCCGGCCCCGGGACAGGGGTTTACGAGCAGTACTTC.

The chain recombines TRBV5-1 with TRBJ1-5, with TRBD1 identical over 8 bases. Germline-derived CDR1 and CDR2 are SGHRS and YFSETQ. V lost 7 bases and J lost 0; bases outside the gene matches: 6. This CDR3 spans 15 amino acids. The CDR3 DNA reads as TGCGCCAGCTCCCAGGGGGCAAATAGCAATCAGCCCCAGCATTTT. This sequence encodes CASSQGANSNQPQHF.

This clone showed up just once. The CDR3 sequence is CASRPPTTGFGGYTF. DNA for the CDR3: TGTGCCAGCAGGCCCCCCACTACAGGGTTCGGTGGCTACACCTTC. V gene TRBV7-8 combines with J gene TRBJ1-2; a weak D match, TRBD1 (6 bases). This CDR3 has 15 residues. Germline V CDR1 and CDR2: SGHVS, FQNEAQ. V was clipped by 6 bases and J by 7 bases, with 21 bases between them.

The gene calls are TRBV5-5 and TRBJ1-4; D remains unclear. Germline V lookup: CDR1 SGHKS, CDR2 YYEKEE (reference sequence). V was pared by 0 bases and J by 8 bases, with 2 bases between. The CDR3 runs 11 residues. The CDR3 region is CASSLAEKLFF. In DNA, the CDR3 is TGTGCCAGCAGCTTGGCCGAAAAACTGTTTTTT.

The chain recombines TRBV9 with TRBJ1-5; D ambiguous. Germline assignment: CDR1 SGDLS and CDR2 YYNGEE. Trimming cost V 0 bases and J 0 bases, with 7 bases left between them. The CDR3 sequence is 15 residues long. In DNA form, the CDR3 reads TGTGCCAGCAGCGTAGAAGGATTTAGCAATCAGCCCCAGCATTTT. It yields the protein CASSVEGFSNQPQHF.

This chain connects TRBV27 to TRBJ1-5, with 8 bases fitting TRBD1. CDR1 and CDR2 from the germline V gene are MNHEY and SMNVEV (reference sequence). The V and J ends lost 5 bases and 1 base, in that order; junction bases with no gene match: 4. The CDR3 runs 15 residues. The CDR3 sequence: CASSPRGLSNQPQHF. The CDR3, as DNA: TGTGCCAGCAGTCCCAGGGGGCTGAGCAATCAGCCCCAGCATTTT.

This chain uses TRBV4-1 with TRBJ1-1; 7 bases match TRBD1. Germline CDR1 MGHRA, CDR2 YSYEKL. The V segment lost 4 bases and the J segment 4 bases; nucleotides outside the gene matches: 9. This CDR3 spans 15 amino acids. CDR3 loop: CASSLETGFGTEAFF. The CDR3 nucleotides read TGCGCCAGCAGCCTAGAGACAGGGTTCGGCACTGAAGCTTTCTTT.

The chain carries TRBV2 and TRBJ2-5; 9 bases are shared with TRBD2. The CDR3 length is 15 residues. Looked up from germline, CDR1 is SNHLY and CDR2 is FYNNEI. After removal of 2 bases from V and 0 bases from J, the junction contained 1 base not matched to a gene. This chain's CDR3 is CASSETSGYQETQYF. Written as DNA, the CDR3 is TGTGCCAGCAGTGAAACTAGCGGGTACCAAGAGACCCAGTACTTC.

The chain has TRBV7-3 and TRBJ2-7; D unclear. V dropped 3 bases and J dropped 4 bases, with 10 bases sitting between them. This CDR3 is 13 amino acids long. CDR1 SGHTA and CDR2 FQGTGA come from the germline V gene. CDR3: CASSFSGGYEQYF. For the CDR3, the DNA is TGTGCCAGCAGCTTCTCCGGTGGGTACGAGCAGTACTTC.

This sequence joins TRBV6-5 and TRBJ1-1; no definite D call. Trimming cost V 6 bases and J 1 base, with 12 bases left between them. CDR3 size: 14 residues. The V gene's germline CDR1 is MNHEY and CDR2 SVGAGI. This CDR3 is CASRGSSRNTEAFF. In DNA form, the CDR3 reads TGTGCCAGCAGGGGAAGCAGCCGGAACACTGAAGCTTTCTTT.

This clone was seen a handful of times. The chain combines TRBV4-1 with TRBJ1-5; D not resolved. CDR1 is MGHRA, CDR2 YSYEKL, per germline. The CDR3 consists of 15 residues. V shed 0 bases and J shed 4 bases, with 10 bases lying between them. CDR3 residues: CASSQDLGRNQPQHF. The CDR3 DNA follows: TGCGCCAGCAGCCAAGATCTCGGGAGGAATCAGCCCCAGCATTTT.